A single sample is the source of the 27 T cell receptor beta chains below, sequenced in a study of blood T cell repertoires in COVID-19. The repertoire was sequenced with immunoSEQ multiplex PCR; TCRdb's copy has only in-frame clones and lacks some. The data contain 250,000 to 350,000 clones, roughly 87% of them singletons. Source material: PBMCs or T cells enriched from blood (not recorded which). These receptors were collected from a woman aged 25 to 39 who had recovered from COVID-19.

The gene calls are TRBV29-1 and TRBJ2-3; perhaps TRBD1 as D (6 bases). The CDR3 consists of 13 residues. With 6 bases removed from V and 3 bases from J, the gap between germline ends came to 13 bases. From germline, CDR1 is SQVTM and CDR2 ANQGSEA. CDR3 region: CSVSGASTDTQYF. The DNA of the CDR3 is TGCAGCGTGTCAGGGGCAAGTACAGATACGCAGTATTTT.

The chain employs TRBV6-6 and TRBJ1-2, with D uncertain. Deletions cut 7 bases from V and 8 bases from J, with 17 bases between. Germline V gene data show CDR1 as MNHNY and CDR2 as SVGAGI (reference sequence). The CDR3 runs to 13 residues. CDR3 amino acids: CASTTETGYGYTF. DNA of the CDR3: TGTGCCAGCACAACAGAAACGGGGTACGGCTACACCTTC.

The rearrangement joins TRBV19 to TRBJ1-2, with 7 bases aligning to TRBD1. Trimming took 8 bases from V and 3 from J; bases not matched to a gene: 6. This CDR3 comprises 13 residues. Germline values: CDR1 LNHDA, CDR2 SQIVND (reference sequence). The CDR3 protein is CASGDRPHYGYTF. CDR3 DNA sequence: TGTGCCAGTGGGGACAGACCACACTATGGCTACACCTTC.

The chain carries TRBV12-3 or TRBV12-4 and TRBJ1-4, with D uncertain. Trimming stripped 3 bases from V and 6 bases from J, with 8 bases between. The CDR3 consists of 13 residues. CDR3 nucleotides: TGTGCCAGCAGTTTTTACGGTGATGAAAAACTGTTTTTT. Residues: CASSFYGDEKLFF.

Only a few counts were recorded for this clone. The CDR3 region is CASSQVPGGTGELFF. CDR3 DNA: TGTGCCAGCAGCCAAGTCCCCGGGGGCACCGGGGAGCTGTTTTTT. The chain joins TRBV3-1 (or the pseudogene TRBV3-2) to TRBJ2-2, with D perhaps TRBD2 (6 bases). Germline CDR1 LGHDT, CDR2 YNNKEL (reference sequence). The CDR3 consists of 15 residues. Trimming took off 1 base at V and 4 bases at J, with 10 bases between the two ends.

The CDR3 sequence is CASSPSRVAAYYSTDTQYF. As DNA, the CDR3 is TGTGCCAGCAGCCCCTCCCGGGTAGCGGCTTACTATAGCACAGATACGCAGTATTTT. J is TRBJ2-3 and V is TRBV27, with D possibly being TRBD2 (6 bases). In germline, CDR1 is MNHEY, CDR2 SMNVEV (reference sequence). Deletions cut 6 bases from V and 0 bases from J, with 25 bases between. There are 19 residues in the CDR3.

The genes are TRBV20-1 and TRBJ2-3; the D call may be TRBD1 or TRBD2 (7 bases each). The ends were cut back, 3 bases at V and 4 bases at J, with 29 bases in the middle. Per germline, CDR1 DFQATT and CDR2 SNEGSKA (reference sequence). CDR3 length equals 19 residues. The CDR3 region has the DNA TGCAGTGCTAGTGGGGGGGTCTTTGGGAGACAGGGCATTTCAGATACGCAGTATTTT. Translating gives CSASGGVFGRQGISDTQYF.

This chain connects TRBV11-2 to TRBJ1-1; D uncertain. The germline V gene encodes CDR1 SGHAT and CDR2 FQNNGV. Trimming took 5 bases from V and 0 from J, leaving 10 bases between them. CDR3 length: 14 residues. The CDR3 DNA is TGTGCCAGCAGCCGGGCGGGTCTGAACACTGAAGCTTTCTTT. Its protein is CASSRAGLNTEAFF.

The chain links TRBV11-2 to TRBJ1-1; TRBD1 matches at 9 bases. CDR1 and CDR2 (germline): SGHAT, FQNNGV. The CDR3 is made up of 15 amino acids. The V and J ends lost 1 base and 5 bases, in that order; junction bases with no gene match: 5. The DNA of the CDR3 is TGTGCCAGCAGCTTAGCCCGGGGGACAGGGACTGAAGCTTTCTTT. Translation: CASSLARGTGTEAFF.

The chain joins TRBV21-1 to TRBJ2-3; the D call of TRBD2 is as the table states it, not checked on the DNA. TRBV21-1 is noted as a pseudogene. This CDR3 comprises 16 residues. The CDR3 DNA is TGTGCCAGCAGCAAACCGACTAGCCCGACATGGGATACGCAGTATTTT. Its translation: CASSKPTSPTWDTQYF.

Comment on this clone: Compared with germline, one end of the junction differs, possibly owing to a read error. The chain carries TRBV7-9 and TRBJ1-2; D unresolved. The CDR3 spans 13 residues. CDR1 is SEHNR, CDR2 FQNEAQ, per germline (reference sequence). The CDR3 is CASSLAQDYGYTF. The DNA for the CDR3 is TGTGCCAGCAGCTTAGCCCAGGACTACGGCTACACCTTC.

The rearrangement links TRBV28 to TRBJ1-5; the match to TRBD1 covers 8 bases. The CDR3 length is 14 residues. V lost 8 bases and J lost 2; bases outside the gene matches: 5. CDR1 and CDR2 from the germline V gene are MDHEN and SYDVKM. In DNA, the CDR3 is TGTGCCAGCGCCCAGGGGGCTCGCAATCAGCCCCAGCATTTT. Residues: CASAQGARNQPQHF.

This sequence joins TRBV5-1 and TRBJ1-2, with D perhaps TRBD1 (5 bases). This CDR3 region has 13 residues. Trimming removed 4 bases at V and 6 bases at J, with 13 bases between. The germline CDR1 and CDR2 sequences are SGHRS and YFSETQ. This chain's CDR3 is CASSPSGLDGYTF. CDR3 nucleotides: TGCGCCAGCAGCCCCTCAGGGCTAGATGGCTACACCTTC.

The chain recombines TRBV11-2 with TRBJ1-6, with 8 nucleotides matching TRBD1. Unmatched junction bases numbered 5, after V lost 5 bases and J lost 8 bases. This CDR3 is 14 amino acids long. Germline V lookup: CDR1 SGHAT, CDR2 FQNNGV. The CDR3 region has the DNA TGTGCCAGCAGCCCCGACAGGGGTCATTCACCCCTCCACTTT. Translated: CASSPDRGHSPLHF.

V gene TRBV7-2 combines with J gene TRBJ2-2; 9 positions match TRBD2. This CDR3 contains 15 residues. The germline CDR1 and CDR2 sequences are SGHTA and FQGNSA. The V segment lost 5 bases and the J segment 2 bases; nucleotides outside the gene matches: 3. The CDR3 region is CASSLGTSNTGELFF. The CDR3 DNA reads TGTGCCAGCAGCCTGGGGACTAGCAACACCGGGGAGCTGTTTTTT.

The chain uses TRBV19 and TRBJ1-1, with TRBD1 matching 8 bases. CDR3 length: 12 amino acids. With 10 bases clipped from V and 5 bases from J, the junction kept 6 bases outside the gene matches. Germline V gives CDR1 LNHDA, CDR2 SQIVND (reference sequence). For the CDR3, the DNA is TGTGCCACCGGACAGGGCATTACTGAAGCTTTCTTT. Its translation: CATGQGITEAFF.

This chain connects TRBV4-2 to TRBJ2-5; 7 bases are shared with TRBD2. CDR1 LGHNA and CDR2 YNFKEQ come from the germline V gene. Germline trimming cut 0 bases from V and 4 bases from J; bases unmatched to any gene: 2. CDR3 size: 14 residues. DNA of the CDR3: TGTGCCAGCAGCCAAGAGCCGGGGGGAGAGACCCAGTACTTC. Translation: CASSQEPGGETQYF.

The gene calls are TRBV7-2 and TRBJ2-1; tentatively, D is TRBD2 (6 bases). Germline V gene data show CDR1 as SGHTA and CDR2 as FQGNSA. V lost 5 bases to trimming and J lost 15 bases, with 14 bases between them. The CDR3 has 11 amino acids. The chain's CDR3 is CASSLTPGAFF. The CDR3 DNA reads as TGTGCCAGCAGCCTAACGCCGGGAGCGTTCTTC.

The rearrangement links TRBV6-5 to TRBJ1-1, with TRBD1 identical over 7 bases. CDR3 length equals 15 residues. V shed 0 bases and J 6 bases; nucleotides not matched to a gene: 7. CDR1 and CDR2 (germline): MNHEY, SVGAGI. The CDR3 spells CASSYSAGGEAEAFF. Here the CDR3 DNA reads TGTGCCAGCAGTTACTCGGCAGGGGGAGAGGCTGAAGCTTTCTTT.

V and J are TRBV2 and TRBJ1-5; tentatively, D is TRBD1 (6 bases). CDR1 is SNHLY and CDR2 is FYNNEI in the germline V gene. The CDR3 loop spans 13 amino acids. V was pared by 2 bases and J by 9 bases, with 11 bases between. CDR3 region: CASSESRGRPQHF. The CDR3 DNA follows: TGTGCCAGCAGTGAAAGCAGGGGCCGGCCCCAGCATTTT.

The genes are TRBV30 and TRBJ1-2; D unresolved. The V gene lost 5 bases and the J gene lost 5 bases, with 15 bases spanning the gap. The CDR3 contains 13 residues. Per the germline V gene, CDR1 is GTSNPN and CDR2 is SVGIG (reference sequence). CDR3 sequence reads: CAWLDSPFYGYTF. CDR3 nucleotide sequence: TGTGCCTGGCTTGACTCCCCCTTTTATGGCTACACCTTC.

The rearrangement uses TRBV2 and TRBJ1-5, with D possibly TRBD1 on 5 matching bases. The germline CDR1 and CDR2 sequences are SNHLY and FYNNEI. Trimming cost V 1 base and J 4 bases, with 8 bases left between them. The CDR3 is made up of 14 amino acids. As DNA, the CDR3 is TGTGCCAGCAGTGAAGTAGGGGAAAATCAGCCCCAGCATTTT. The encoded protein is CASSEVGENQPQHF.

The V and J genes are TRBV19 and TRBJ2-1; perhaps TRBD2 as D (6 bases). Per germline, CDR1 LNHDA and CDR2 SQIVND (reference sequence). The CDR3 covers 15 residues. Between the trimmed V and J ends, which lost 6 bases and 5 bases, there was a span of 17 bases. The CDR3 DNA sequence: TGTGCCAGTAGCAAATGGGGACCGGGGGACAATGAGCAGTTCTTC. Amino acid sequence: CASSKWGPGDNEQFF.

The V gene is TRBV7-9, the J gene TRBJ1-2, with 8 bases identical to TRBD1. Losses at the gene ends were 5 bases for V and 6 bases for J; bases not matched to a gene: 2. The CDR3 is 12 amino acids. Germline values: CDR1 SEHNR, CDR2 FQNEAQ (reference sequence). CDR3: CASSPGGHGYTF. As DNA, the CDR3 is TGTGCCAGCAGCCCAGGGGGCCATGGCTACACCTTC.

This clone has only a few counts. The CDR3 bases are TGTGCCAGCAGCCCAGGGGTGAGTCAGCCCCAGCATTTT. Its translation is CASSPGVSQPQHF. The V and J genes are TRBV11-2 and TRBJ1-5; weak D call: TRBD1 (6 bases). V lost 5 bases, J lost 6 bases, and 11 bases lay in between. The germline CDR1 and CDR2 sequences are SGHAT and FQNNGV. The CDR3 has 13 residues.

The chain carries TRBV30 and TRBJ1-1; 10 bases are shared with TRBD1. V shed 0 bases, J shed 5 bases, and the junction held 9 bases outside the gene matches. The CDR3 consists of 16 residues. From germline, CDR1 is GTSNPN and CDR2 SVGIG (reference sequence). CDR3 coding DNA: TGTGCCTGGAGTGTGGGGACAGGGGTTGGAGGAACTGAAGCTTTCTTT. Amino acid sequence: CAWSVGTGVGGTEAFF.

For the CDR3, the DNA is TGTGCCAGCACCCTGTCTGTTGGGGGGACTGAAGCTTTCTTT. Translating it yields CASTLSVGGTEAFF. The genes are TRBV5-5 and TRBJ1-1, with a weak D call TRBD1 (5 bases). V was clipped by 6 bases and J by 5 bases, with 17 bases between them. CDR1 is SGHKS and CDR2 is YYEKEE in the germline V gene (reference sequence). The CDR3 runs 14 residues.